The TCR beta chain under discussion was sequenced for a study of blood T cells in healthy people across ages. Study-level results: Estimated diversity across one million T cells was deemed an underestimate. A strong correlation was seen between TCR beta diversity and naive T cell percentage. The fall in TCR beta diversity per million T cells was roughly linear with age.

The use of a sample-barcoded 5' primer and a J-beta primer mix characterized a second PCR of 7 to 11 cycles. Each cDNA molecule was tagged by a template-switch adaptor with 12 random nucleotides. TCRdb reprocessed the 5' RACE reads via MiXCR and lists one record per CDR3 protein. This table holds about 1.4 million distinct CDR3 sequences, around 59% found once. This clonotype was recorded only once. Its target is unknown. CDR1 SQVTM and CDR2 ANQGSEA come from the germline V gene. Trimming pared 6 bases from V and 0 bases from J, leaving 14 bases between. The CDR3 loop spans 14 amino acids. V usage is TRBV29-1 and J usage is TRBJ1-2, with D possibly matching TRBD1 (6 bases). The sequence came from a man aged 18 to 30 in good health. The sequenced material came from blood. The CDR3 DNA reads TGCAGCGTAGAGGACAGTCCGTCTAACTATGGCTACACCTTC. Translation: CSVEDSPSNYGYTF.